These 12 T cell receptor beta chains were sequenced from one sample in a study of blood T cell repertoires in COVID-19. TCRdb's table, derived via immunoSEQ multiplex PCR, lists solely in-frame clones and lacks some. The repertoire holds 100,000 to 150,000 clones, with about 92% as singletons. Sequenced material: peripheral blood. These receptors were taken from a man between 50 and 59 years old with active COVID-19.

The rearrangement joins TRBV21-1 to TRBJ2-3; the DNA was not used to check the table's D call, TRBD1. TRBV21-1 is designated a pseudogene. The CDR3 is 17 amino acids. The CDR3 nucleotides read TGTGCCAGCAGCACCCCTTCGACAGACTTAAGCACAGATACGCAGTATTTT. This translates into CASSTPSTDLSTDTQYF.

The rearrangement joins TRBV7-9 to TRBJ2-5; 11 bases are a match to TRBD1. CDR3 length equals 15 residues. Germline V gene data show CDR1 as SEHNR and CDR2 as FQNEAQ (reference sequence). Trimming cost V 1 base and J 5 bases; bases outside gene matches: 3. Here the CDR3 reads CASSLGTGGPETQYF. CDR3 bases: TGTGCCAGCAGCTTAGGGACAGGGGGCCCTGAGACCCAGTACTTC.

The rearrangement uses TRBV27 and TRBJ1-1, with D uncertain. The V gene lost 0 bases and the J gene lost 2 bases, with 7 bases spanning the gap. The CDR3 has 14 residues. Germline V gives CDR1 MNHEY, CDR2 SMNVEV (reference sequence). CDR3 DNA sequence: TGTGCCAGCAGTTTATCCCTAGCAAACACTGAAGCTTTCTTT. It yields the protein CASSLSLANTEAFF.

The chain links TRBV2 to TRBJ2-3, with 10 bases matching TRBD2. Germline V gene data show CDR1 as SNHLY and CDR2 as FYNNEI. J lost 2 bases, V lost 8 bases, and 4 bases had no gene match. This CDR3 contains 14 residues. The CDR3 protein is CASRTSGNTDTQYF. The CDR3, as DNA: TGTGCCAGCCGTACTAGCGGGAACACAGATACGCAGTATTTT.

The chain uses TRBV4-1 and TRBJ2-3, with 9 bases identical to TRBD2. CDR1 and CDR2 (germline): MGHRA, YSYEKL. Trimming removed 3 bases from V and 2 bases from J; junction bases left unmatched: 6. This CDR3 region has 16 residues. CDR3 sequence (DNA): TGCGCCAGCAGCCAGTGGACTAGCGTTGACACAGATACGCAGTATTTT. This gives the protein CASSQWTSVDTDTQYF.

This chain connects TRBV25-1 to TRBJ2-1, with 8 bases fitting TRBD2. The CDR3 covers 13 residues. Unmatched junction bases numbered 4, after V lost 5 bases and J lost 7 bases. Germline CDR1 and CDR2: MGHDK and SYGVNS. Here the CDR3 DNA reads TGTGCCAGCAGTAAAGCGGGAGTGAATGAGCAGTTCTTC. Translated: CASSKAGVNEQFF.

This chain joins TRBV14 and TRBJ2-3; 12 bases fit TRBD1. Germline CDR1 reads SGHDN; CDR2 reads FVKESK. The CDR3 loop spans 16 amino acids. The J segment lost 3 bases and the V segment lost 6 bases, leaving 7 bases of the junction unmatched. In DNA, the CDR3 is TGTGCCAGCAGTCTTACGGGACAGGGGGCAACAGATACGCAGTATTTT. It codes for CASSLTGQGATDTQYF.

DNA for the CDR3: TGTGCCAGCAGCTTAGGCGGGAGGAGTCATGAGCAGTTCTTC. This codes for CASSLGGRSHEQFF. This chain connects TRBV7-9 to TRBJ2-1; TRBD2 matches at 8 bases. Germline lookup yields CDR1 SEHNR and CDR2 FQNEAQ (reference sequence). The CDR3 is made up of 14 amino acids. With 1 base clipped from V and 8 bases from J, the junction kept 4 bases outside the gene matches.

The J gene is TRBJ2-7, the V gene TRBV7-8, with TRBD1 matching 8 bases. CDR3 length: 17 residues. The germline gives CDR1 SGHVS, CDR2 FQNEAQ. Trimming took 4 bases from V and 2 from J; bases not matched to a gene: 13. The DNA of the CDR3 is TGTGCCAGCAGCTCTCACCCTGGACAGGGAGTCACCTACGAGCAGTACGTC. It encodes CASSSHPGQGVTYEQYV.

This clone was picked up one time. The gene calls are TRBV6-5 and TRBJ1-1; no definite D call. The CDR3 extends over 14 amino acids. The germline V gene encodes CDR1 MNHEY and CDR2 SVGAGI. The ends were cut back, 10 bases at V and 2 bases at J, with 17 bases in the middle. CDR3 bases: TGTGCCACCGTCGGAGGTTTGCAAAACACTGAAGCTTTCTTT. It is translated as CATVGGLQNTEAFF.

In this sample, this clone turned up once. The CDR3 bases are TGTGCCAGTAGTACCCCGACAGGGTCCAACTATGGCTACACCTTC. Protein: CASSTPTGSNYGYTF. The chain joins TRBV19 to TRBJ1-2; 7 nucleotides align to TRBD1. V lost 4 bases to trimming and J lost 2 bases; unmatched junction nucleotides: 7. Germline V gives CDR1 LNHDA, CDR2 SQIVND (reference sequence). The CDR3 spans 15 residues.

This chain links TRBV9 with TRBJ1-5, with D unresolved. This CDR3 comprises 14 residues. Germline V gene data show CDR1 as SGDLS and CDR2 as YYNGEE. Between the trimmed V and J ends, which lost 0 bases and 7 bases, there was a span of 11 bases. The CDR3 reads CASSVDGSGQPQHF. Written as DNA, the CDR3 is TGTGCCAGCAGCGTAGACGGTTCCGGGCAGCCCCAGCATTTT.